The clone carrying this TCR beta chain occurred once. Its target is not known. The sample belongs to a study of blood T cells in healthy people across ages. Study observations and caveats: Per million T cells, the diversity of TCR beta decreased roughly linearly as age advanced. No conclusive comparison of naive versus antigen-experienced cells was possible with unsorted PBMCs.

Alongside a J-beta primer mix, a sample-barcoded 5' primer served in a second PCR lasting roughly 7 to 11 cycles. Template switching added a 12-random-nucleotide identifier to every cDNA molecule. TCRdb independently ran MiXCR on the 5' RACE reads; one entry per CDR3 protein. The data show 350,000 to 450,000 distinct CDR3 sequences, with about 55% seen just once and 50% to 65% held by the top ten. This CDR3 has 11 residues. From germline, CDR1 is MNHNS and CDR2 SASEGT. Healthy Caucasian individuals from Russia aged roughly 6 to 90 served as donors. The TCR was taken from a man aged 60 to 75 in good health. The material sequenced was blood. This rearrangement joins TRBV6-1 to TRBJ2-1; no reliable D call. The CDR3 is CAVALYNEQFF. In nucleotides, the CDR3 is TGTGCTGTGGCACTCTACAATGAGCAGTTCTTC.